The 8 T cell receptor beta chains reported below all come from one sample, sequenced in a study of cytomegalovirus exposure and HLA in healthy donors. The repertoire was sequenced with immunoSEQ multiplex PCR; TCRdb's copy has only in-frame clones and lacks some. The data show around 160,000 clones, with 91% seen just once and approximately 3% held by the top ten. The sequenced sample consisted of PBMCs. The receptors originated from a woman aged 18-35 years in good health and CMV-seropositive.

The V and J genes are TRBV5-6 and TRBJ2-3; D might be TRBD1 (6 bases). CDR3 length equals 17 residues. Trimming removed 4 bases from V and 0 bases from J, with 18 bases in between. CDR1 and CDR2 from the germline V gene are SGHDT and YYEEEE. In DNA, the CDR3 is TGTGCCAGCAGCACCTGGACAGATTTTGTTAGCACAGATACGCAGTATTTT. This sequence encodes CASSTWTDFVSTDTQYF.

The V and J genes are TRBV6-6 and TRBJ1-2; D is perhaps TRBD1 (5 bases). This CDR3 spans 15 amino acids. Germline values: CDR1 MNHNY, CDR2 SVGAGI (reference sequence). Trimming pared 6 bases from V and 0 bases from J, leaving 14 bases between. The CDR3 DNA is TGTGCCAGCAGCCCCTCTTCGACAGCTAACTATGGCTACACCTTC. This encodes CASSPSSTANYGYTF.

This clone was seen a single time. V is TRBV5-1 and J is TRBJ2-7, with D perhaps TRBD2 (7 bases). V lost 0 bases and J 1 base, leaving 14 bases between the germline ends. Germline CDR1 SGHRS, CDR2 YFSETQ. The CDR3 totals 16 residues. CDR3 region: CASSLAGRGFSYEQYF. As DNA, the CDR3 is TGCGCCAGCAGCTTGGCAGGGAGGGGGTTTTCCTACGAGCAGTACTTC.

The rearrangement uses TRBV9 and TRBJ1-1; D may be TRBD1 (6 bases). This CDR3 has 13 residues. Per germline, CDR1 SGDLS and CDR2 YYNGEE. V lost 4 bases, J lost 7 bases, and 14 bases lay in between. Here the CDR3 DNA reads TGTGCCAGCAGCCTTAGACAGGAAGGTGAAGCTTTCTTT. It specifies CASSLRQEGEAFF.

The rearrangement links TRBV4-3 to TRBJ1-1, with D possibly TRBD1 on 6 matching bases. Trimming cost V 5 bases and J 4 bases, with 20 bases left between them. Germline CDR1 and CDR2: LGHNA and YSLEER. The CDR3 is 16 residues long. In nucleotides, the CDR3 is TGCGCCAGCAGCTCGGAGGCGGGGGCGTTTAGCACTGAAGCTTTCTTT. Its protein product is CASSSEAGAFSTEAFF.

This chain links TRBV18 with TRBJ2-7; 9 nucleotides match TRBD2. J was trimmed by 4 bases and V by 3 bases; bases with no gene match: 1. Germline CDR1 and CDR2: KGHSH and LQKENI. This CDR3 contains 13 residues. CDR3 sequence (DNA): TGTGCCAGCTCACCGGGACTAGCTTACGAGCAGTACTTC. Its translation is CASSPGLAYEQYF.

The chain is built from TRBV5-1 and TRBJ2-3; the match to TRBD2 covers 14 bases. The CDR3 extends over 19 amino acids. In germline, CDR1 is SGHRS, CDR2 YFSETQ. V shed 3 bases, J shed 0 bases, and the junction held 9 bases outside the gene matches. CDR3 loop: CASSSGLAGGTSSTDTQYF. The CDR3 DNA sequence: TGCGCCAGCAGCTCCGGACTAGCGGGGGGAACATCTAGCACAGATACGCAGTATTTT. The complete variable domain, with remaining parts taken from reference TRBV5-1 and TRBJ2-3, reads KAGVTQTPRYLIKTRGQQVTLSCSPISGHRSVSWYQQTPGQGLQFLFEYFSETQRNKGNFPGRFSGRQFSNSRSEMNVSTLELGDSALYLCASSSGLAGGTSSTDTQYFGPGTRLTVL.

V is TRBV7-9 and J is TRBJ1-4; D is undetermined. The CDR3 is made up of 14 amino acids. V was shortened by 1 base and J by 7 bases, with 10 bases between the two germline ends. Per the germline V gene, CDR1 is SEHNR and CDR2 is FQNEAQ (reference sequence). The CDR3 protein is CASSLGTIGEKLFF. The CDR3 DNA is TGTGCCAGCAGCTTAGGAACGATCGGTGAAAAACTGTTTTTT.